This entry is about one T cell receptor (beta chain). The antigen it recognizes is unknown. No base qualities exist here, and no much larger clone lies one base off it. The sample's time point label, decoded: about 4 weeks on oral tofacitinib. The sample's treatment or condition label is to be understood as: oral pan-JAK inhibitor, 5-10 mg twice daily. Peripheral blood and lesional scalp punch biopsies were obtained from patients with alopecia areata. PBMCs were isolated by density centrifugation and stained for CD3, CD4 and CD8, after which CD4+ and CD8+ T cells were sorted on a FACSAria. The CDR3, cysteine through phenylalanine, is 14 amino acids long. CDR3 DNA is the only sequence kept; it has 42 bases, read in frame from the first base. The V and J ends are trimmed by 2 bases and 5 bases, leaving 12 bases between them. The germline V gene specifies SGHTA as CDR1 and FQGNSA as CDR2. The protocol used for the library was the immunoSEQ multiplex PCR assay. RNA was extracted from all samples and reverse transcribed into cDNA, which served as template for TCR sequencing. SuperScript III was used for first-strand cDNA synthesis, primed with a 2:1 mix of oligo-dT and random hexamers. A synthetic immune receptor repertoire was used to assess amplification bias, and residual bias was removed computationally. For the original study's pipeline: Raw reads were preprocessed to remove errors, and CDR3 was defined according to IMGT conventions as the region from the conserved cysteine to phenylalanine. Clonality was computed by normalizing Shannon entropy by log2 of the number of productive unique TCRs and subtracting the result from 1. Whether scalp clones were CD4 or CD8 was inferred by matching scalp TCRbeta sequences against CD4 and CD8 repertoires sorted from blood. This is the immuneACCESS table as TCRdb keeps it, with only in-frame sequences that have V and J called. A part of the clones is gone; compared with another copy, unresolved V genes explain less than half, and the rest is unexplained. The V and J calls and clone size were taken over from that table, and D and trimming were inferred from the DNA. Across this sample there are 110,000 to 150,000 clones, with nearly 55% seen only once. More than 15% of the sample rests with the top ten.

The sample originates from a study of CD8+ T cells in alopecia areata (dated by TCRdb to 2016 to 2018). Broadly, across the study: Treated patients were enrolled in an open-label pilot trial of oral tofacitinib at 5 to 10 mg twice daily for moderate-to-severe alopecia areata. High-throughput TCRbeta sequencing was used to examine T cell clonal expansion in alopecia areata in both the C3H/HeJ mouse model and human patients. The SALT score, which quantifies the percentage of affected scalp surface area, was used to measure disease severity in treated patients. Tofacitinib was given for 6 to 18 months, followed by 6 months of follow-up off drug to assess delayed response and recurrence. Tofacitinib-treated patients had biopsies at baseline and at 4 and 24 weeks of treatment, with a later scalp biopsy in several patients. Clonality in the scalp was compared among normal scalp (n=4), patchy alopecia areata scalp (n=8), and alopecia totalis/universalis scalp (n=8). RNA was extracted with the PAXgene miRNA kit for fixed scalp, the miRNeasy kit for PBMCs, and the RNeasy kit for mouse skin. Scalp tissue and sorted CD4+ and CD8+ peripheral blood T cells from patchy and totalis/universalis alopecia areata patients and from healthy controls were covered by human TCRbeta sequencing. TCRbeta CDR3 regions were amplified by immunoSEQ multiplex PCR with 35 Vbeta forward and 13 Jbeta reverse primers. Study-wide conclusions, independent of this receptor: Many expanded lesional clones were found to persist in scalp and blood during tofacitinib treatment, and relapse after treatment cessation may be partly explained by this persistence. Unlike mouse skin, where gammadelta T cells dominate, normal human skin contains resident alphabeta T cells that get sequenced too, which complicates analysis of the scalp TCR repertoire. Tofacitinib significantly decreased scalp clonality and the number of expanded CD8+ clones among the top 100 scalp clones. Because the treated cohort was small and had just a single nonresponder, larger studies are needed to establish links between baseline CD8+ expansion and response. Shared TCR sequences between patients were less evident than in mice, which may be partly attributable to HLA diversity in the patient population. Higher clonality and more expanded CD8+ clones were observed in lesional scalp than in normal scalp, particularly in alopecia totalis/universalis, a finding suggestive of antigenic drive.

This specimen was CD8+ T cells sorted from blood, taken at week 4, from a patient treated with tofacitinib. The sequence links TRBV7-2 to TRBJ1-1; the D gene is unclear. This receptor was identified in a human donor with alopecia areata. The CDR3 protein sequence reads: CASSLNWGVTEAFF. The sequenced DNA: TGTGCCAGCAGCTTAAACTGGGGTGTTACTGAAGCTTTCTTT.